This TCR beta chain stems from a study of T cell changes during pregnancy in multiple sclerosis. The protocol was immunoSEQ multiplex PCR, while the TCRdb copy is restricted to in-frame clones and leaves out a portion. The sample includes about 54,000 clones, 90% of them seen just once. Germline V gene lookup returns CDR1 KGHSH and CDR2 LQKENI. The CDR3 consists of 19 residues. V lost 0 bases, J lost 6 bases, and 14 bases stayed unmatched. The receptor was isolated from a female donor with multiple sclerosis, enrolled in a pregnancy study. The sample in question was CD4+ T cells from peripheral blood mononuclear cells, obtained in the first trimester of pregnancy. This chain uses TRBV18 with TRBJ2-2; 9 bases agree with TRBD1. The CDR3 DNA is TGTGCCAGCTCACCACCGTTCAGACAGGGGGACTTTTCGGCCGGGGAGCTGTTTTTT. As protein: CASSPPFRQGDFSAGELFF.